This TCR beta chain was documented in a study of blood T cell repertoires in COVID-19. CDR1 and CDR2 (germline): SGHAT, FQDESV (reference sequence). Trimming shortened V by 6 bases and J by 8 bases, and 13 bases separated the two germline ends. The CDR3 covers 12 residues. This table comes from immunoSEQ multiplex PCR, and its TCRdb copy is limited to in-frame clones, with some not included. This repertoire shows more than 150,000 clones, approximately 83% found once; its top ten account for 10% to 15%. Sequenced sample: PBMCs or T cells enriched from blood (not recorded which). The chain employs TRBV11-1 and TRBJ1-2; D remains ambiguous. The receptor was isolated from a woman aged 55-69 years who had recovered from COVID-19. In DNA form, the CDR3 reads TGTGCCAGCAGTCAGAATCTTTACGGCTACACCTTC. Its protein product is CASSQNLYGYTF.